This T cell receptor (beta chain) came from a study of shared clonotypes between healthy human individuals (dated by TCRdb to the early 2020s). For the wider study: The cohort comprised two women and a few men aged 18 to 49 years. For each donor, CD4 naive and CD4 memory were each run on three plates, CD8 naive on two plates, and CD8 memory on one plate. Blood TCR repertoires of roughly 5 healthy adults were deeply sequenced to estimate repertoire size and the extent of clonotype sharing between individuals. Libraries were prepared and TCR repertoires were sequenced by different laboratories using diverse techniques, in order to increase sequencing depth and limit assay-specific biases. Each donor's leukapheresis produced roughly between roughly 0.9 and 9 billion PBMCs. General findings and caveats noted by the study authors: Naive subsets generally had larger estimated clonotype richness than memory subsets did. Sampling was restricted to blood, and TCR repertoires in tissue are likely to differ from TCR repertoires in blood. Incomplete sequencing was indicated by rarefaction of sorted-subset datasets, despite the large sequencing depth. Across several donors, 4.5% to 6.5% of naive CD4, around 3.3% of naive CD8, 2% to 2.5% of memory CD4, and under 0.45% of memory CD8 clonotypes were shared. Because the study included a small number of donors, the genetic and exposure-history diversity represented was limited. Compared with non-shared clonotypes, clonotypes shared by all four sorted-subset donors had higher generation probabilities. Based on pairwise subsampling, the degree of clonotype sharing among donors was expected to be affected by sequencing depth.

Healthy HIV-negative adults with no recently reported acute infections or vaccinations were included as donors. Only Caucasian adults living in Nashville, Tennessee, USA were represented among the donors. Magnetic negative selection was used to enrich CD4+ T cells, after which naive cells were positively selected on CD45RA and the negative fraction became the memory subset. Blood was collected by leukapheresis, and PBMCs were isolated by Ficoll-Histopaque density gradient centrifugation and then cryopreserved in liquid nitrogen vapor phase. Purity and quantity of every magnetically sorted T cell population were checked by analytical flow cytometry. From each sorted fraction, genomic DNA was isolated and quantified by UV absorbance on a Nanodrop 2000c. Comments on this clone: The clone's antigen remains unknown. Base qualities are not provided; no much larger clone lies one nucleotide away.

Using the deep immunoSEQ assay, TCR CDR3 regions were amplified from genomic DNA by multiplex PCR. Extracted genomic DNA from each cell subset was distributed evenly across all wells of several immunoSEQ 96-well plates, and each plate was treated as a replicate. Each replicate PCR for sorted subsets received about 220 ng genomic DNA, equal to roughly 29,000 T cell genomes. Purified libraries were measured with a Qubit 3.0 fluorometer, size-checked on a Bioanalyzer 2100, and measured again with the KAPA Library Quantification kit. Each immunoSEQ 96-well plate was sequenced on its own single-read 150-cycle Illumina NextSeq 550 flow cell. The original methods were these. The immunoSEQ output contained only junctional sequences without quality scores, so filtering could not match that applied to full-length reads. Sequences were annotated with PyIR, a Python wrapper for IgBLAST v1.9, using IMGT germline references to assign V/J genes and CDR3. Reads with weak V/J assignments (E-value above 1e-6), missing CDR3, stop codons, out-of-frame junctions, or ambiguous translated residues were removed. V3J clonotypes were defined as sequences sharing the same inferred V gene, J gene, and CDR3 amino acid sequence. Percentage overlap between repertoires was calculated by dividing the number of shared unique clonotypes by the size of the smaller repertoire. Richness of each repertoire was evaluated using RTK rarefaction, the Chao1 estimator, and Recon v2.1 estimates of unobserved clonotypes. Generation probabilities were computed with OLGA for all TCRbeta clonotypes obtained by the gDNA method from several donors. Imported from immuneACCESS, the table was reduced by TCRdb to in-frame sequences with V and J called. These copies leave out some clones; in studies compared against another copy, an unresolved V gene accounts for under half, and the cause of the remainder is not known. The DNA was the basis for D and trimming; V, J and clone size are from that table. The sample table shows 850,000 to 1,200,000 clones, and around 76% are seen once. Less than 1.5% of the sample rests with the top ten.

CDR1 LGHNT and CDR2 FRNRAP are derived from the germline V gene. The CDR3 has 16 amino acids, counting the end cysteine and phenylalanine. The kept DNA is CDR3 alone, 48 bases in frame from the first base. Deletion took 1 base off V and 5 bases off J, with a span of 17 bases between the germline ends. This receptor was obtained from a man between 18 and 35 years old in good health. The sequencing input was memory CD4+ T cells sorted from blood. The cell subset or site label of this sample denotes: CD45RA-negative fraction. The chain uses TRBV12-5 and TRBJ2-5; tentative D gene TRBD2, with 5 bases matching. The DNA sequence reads TGTGCTAGTGGTTTGGAGAAAGGGAAGGGCGGGGAGACCCAGTACTTC. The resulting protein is CASGLEKGKGGETQYF. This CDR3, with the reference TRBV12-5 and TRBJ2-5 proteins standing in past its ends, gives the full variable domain DARVTQTPRHKVTEMGQEVTMRCQPILGHNTVFWYRQTMMQGLELLAYFRNRAPLDDSGMPKDRFSAEMPDATLATLKIQPSEPRDSAVYFCASGLEKGKGGETQYFGPGTRLLVL.